This record looks at one TCR beta chain sequence and its context. Its antigen is still unknown. Across several immunoSEQ plates, the genomic DNA of each subset was split evenly. Clones were read by immunoSEQ multiplex PCR, and TCRdb kept only the in-frame ones, dropping some. The table includes about 1.9 million clones, roughly 93% detected once. This entry belongs to a study of shared clonotypes between healthy human individuals. Study-level information: CD4 naive and CD4 memory each took three plates per donor, while CD8 naive took two and CD8 memory one. Whole-study results and caveats: With few donors, the genetic and exposure-history diversity represented was limited. A generally larger estimated richness was seen in naive subsets than in memory subsets.

The J segment lost 3 bases and the V segment lost 1 base, leaving 7 bases of the junction unmatched. CDR3 length equals 16 residues. Germline V gene data show CDR1 as SGHVS and CDR2 as FQNEAQ. CD45RO-negative, CCR7-selected cells formed the naive CD8 fraction, which excluded terminally differentiated effector memory CD45RA+ cells. The chain employs TRBV7-8 and TRBJ2-7, with 9 bases identical to TRBD2. This receptor was taken from a man aged 18 to 35 in good health. Some clones in this sample may be carry-over from other donors' samples. Sequenced: naive CD8+ T cells from PBMCs. Here the CDR3 DNA reads TGTGCCAGCAGCTTAGAGGGTAGCGGGGGCCACTACGAGCAGTACTTC. Encoded protein: CASSLEGSGGHYEQYF.